The following is a T cell receptor (beta chain) sequence with its context. The target antigen is unknown. Researchers made TCR beta libraries by using iRepertoire HTBI primers and running Arm-PCR on CDR3 regions. TCRdb reprocessed the multiplex PCR reads via MiXCR and lists one record per CDR3 protein. The profile shows about 470,000 distinct CDR3 sequences, about 22% of them singletons. These data are taken from a study of regulatory T cells in long-lasting Graves disease. Notes on the study in general: Newly diagnosed patients had higher TCR diversity than persistent Graves' patients did.

The CDR3 sequence is 14 residues long. Germline V CDR1 and CDR2: ENHRY, SYGVKD. V shed 2 bases and J shed 0 bases, with 8 bases lying between them. Indicated time point: persistent/refractory GD, antithyroid drugs over 5 years with positive TRAb. PBMCs provided the RNA from which the TCR library was made. The rearrangement uses TRBV10-3 and TRBJ2-7; unclear D gene. Sequenced here: peripheral blood mononuclear cells (PBMCs), sampled when the disease was refractory, from a patient treated with antithyroid drugs. This TCR was sampled from a female donor with Graves disease. The CDR3 is CAISENSVSYEQYF. The CDR3 bases are TGTGCCATCAGTGAGAATTCGGTCTCCTACGAGCAGTACTTC.